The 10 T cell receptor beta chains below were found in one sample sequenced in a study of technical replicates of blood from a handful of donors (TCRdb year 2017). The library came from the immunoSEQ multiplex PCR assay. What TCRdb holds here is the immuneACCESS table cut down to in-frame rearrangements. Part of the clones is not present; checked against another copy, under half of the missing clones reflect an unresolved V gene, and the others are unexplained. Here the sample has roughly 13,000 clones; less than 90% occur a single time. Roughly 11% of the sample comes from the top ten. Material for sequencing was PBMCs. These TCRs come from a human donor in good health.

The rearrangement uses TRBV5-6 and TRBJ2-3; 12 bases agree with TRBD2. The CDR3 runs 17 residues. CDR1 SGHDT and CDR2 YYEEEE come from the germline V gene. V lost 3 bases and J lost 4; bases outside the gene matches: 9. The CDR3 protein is CASSSTGLAGTSDTQYF. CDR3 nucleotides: TGTGCCAGCAGCTCGACCGGACTAGCGGGAACGTCAGATACGCAGTATTTT. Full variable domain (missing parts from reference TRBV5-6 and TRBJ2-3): DAGVTQSPTHLIKTRGQQVTLRCSPKSGHDTVSWYQQALGQGPQFIFQYYEEEERQRGNFPDRFSGHQFPNYSSELNVNALLLGDSALYLCASSSTGLAGTSDTQYFGPGTRLTVL.

CDR3 nucleotides: TGTGCCAGTAGTTCCAGCGGGGGGGCCTACAATGAGCAGTTCTTC. It yields the protein CASSSSGGAYNEQFF. The chain combines TRBV19 with TRBJ2-1; 10 nucleotides line up with TRBD2. The junction had 3 bases not matched to a gene; V was cut back by 5 bases and J by 2 bases. CDR3 length: 15 amino acids. Germline V lookup: CDR1 LNHDA, CDR2 SQIVND (reference sequence).

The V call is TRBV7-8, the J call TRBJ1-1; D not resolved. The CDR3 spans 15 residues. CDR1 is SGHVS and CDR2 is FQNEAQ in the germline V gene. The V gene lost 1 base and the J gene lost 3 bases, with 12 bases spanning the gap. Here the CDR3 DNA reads TGTGCCAGCAGCTTAGGGGGTGGGAGGGACACTGAAGCTTTCTTT. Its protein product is CASSLGGGRDTEAFF.

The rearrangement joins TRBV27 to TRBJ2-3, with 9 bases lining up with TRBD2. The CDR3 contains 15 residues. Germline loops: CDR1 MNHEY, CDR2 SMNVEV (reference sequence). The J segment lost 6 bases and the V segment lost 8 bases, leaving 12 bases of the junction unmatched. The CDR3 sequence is CASSPGAGGQDTQYF. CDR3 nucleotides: TGTGCCAGCTCCCCAGGGGCGGGAGGGCAGGATACGCAGTATTTT.

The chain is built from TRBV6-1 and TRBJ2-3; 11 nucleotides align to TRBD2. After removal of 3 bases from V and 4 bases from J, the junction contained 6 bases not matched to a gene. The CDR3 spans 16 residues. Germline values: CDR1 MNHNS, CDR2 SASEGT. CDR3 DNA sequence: TGTGCCAGCAGTGAGTCGATAGCGGGAGGGCCAGATACGCAGTATTTT. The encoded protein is CASSESIAGGPDTQYF.

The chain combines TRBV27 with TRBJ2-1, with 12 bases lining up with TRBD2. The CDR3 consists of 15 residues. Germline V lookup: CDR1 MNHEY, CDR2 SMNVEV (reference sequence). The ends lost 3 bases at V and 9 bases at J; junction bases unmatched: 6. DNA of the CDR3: TGTGCCAGCAGTTTGGCGGCTAGCGGGAGGGGTGAGCAGTTCTTC. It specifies CASSLAASGRGEQFF.

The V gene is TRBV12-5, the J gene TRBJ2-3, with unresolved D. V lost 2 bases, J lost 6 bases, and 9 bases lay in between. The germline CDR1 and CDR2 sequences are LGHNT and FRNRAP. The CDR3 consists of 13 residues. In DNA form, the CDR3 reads TGTGCTAGTGGTTTGACCGAGGTGGATACGCAGTATTTT. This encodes CASGLTEVDTQYF. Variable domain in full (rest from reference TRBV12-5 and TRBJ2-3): DARVTQTPRHKVTEMGQEVTMRCQPILGHNTVFWYRQTMMQGLELLAYFRNRAPLDDSGMPKDRFSAEMPDATLATLKIQPSEPRDSAVYFCASGLTEVDTQYFGPGTRLTVL.

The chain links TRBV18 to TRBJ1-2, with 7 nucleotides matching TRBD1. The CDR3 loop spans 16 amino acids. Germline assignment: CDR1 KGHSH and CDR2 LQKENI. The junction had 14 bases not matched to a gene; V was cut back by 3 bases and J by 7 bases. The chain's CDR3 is CASSPFTQGRRSGYTF. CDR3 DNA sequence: TGTGCCAGCTCACCGTTTACACAGGGGAGGAGGTCTGGCTACACCTTC.

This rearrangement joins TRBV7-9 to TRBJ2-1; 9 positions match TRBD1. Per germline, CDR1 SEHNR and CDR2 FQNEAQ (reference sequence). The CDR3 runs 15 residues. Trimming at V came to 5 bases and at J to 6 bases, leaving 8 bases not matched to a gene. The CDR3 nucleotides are TGTGCCAGCAGCACTCCGGGACAGGGCCCCAATGAGCAGTTCTTC. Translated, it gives CASSTPGQGPNEQFF.

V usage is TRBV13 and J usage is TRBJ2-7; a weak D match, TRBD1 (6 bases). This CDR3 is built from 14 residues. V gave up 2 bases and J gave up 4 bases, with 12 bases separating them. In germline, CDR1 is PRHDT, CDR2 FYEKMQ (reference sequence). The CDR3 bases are TGTGCCAGCAGCTTAAGGGGGAATCCTTACGAGCAGTACTTC. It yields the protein CASSLRGNPYEQYF.